A selection of T cell receptor beta chains follows, all from one sample in a study of CD8+ T cells in alopecia areata. Produced via immunoSEQ multiplex PCR; TCRdb's table is partial and in-frame only. The repertoire holds about 290,000 clones, with 58% as singletons. The sequencing used CD4+ T cells sorted from blood, collected at week 24, from a patient treated with tofacitinib. These receptors all stem from a human donor with alopecia areata. Both conserved end residues are part of each CDR3. Fields, in order: clone size, D gene, V gene, J gene, CDR3 protein, CDR3 DNA. A D gene is named only where the DNA matches it firmly. Rows give clone size only sometimes, using once, few, many, or a class for an expanded clone.

NA	TRBD1	TRBV27	TRBJ2-7	CASSLRDRDYEQYF	TGTGCCAGCAGTCTGCGGGACAGGGACTACGAGCAGTACTTC
NA	NA	TRBV5-1	TRBJ1-2	CASSLTANYGYTF	TGCGCCAGCAGCCTGACGGCTAACTATGGCTACACCTTC
NA	TRBD2	TRBV29-1	TRBJ2-5	CSVEGVGGGTSDQETQYF	TGCAGCGTTGAGGGGGTCGGGGGAGGAACTAGCGACCAAGAGACCCAGTACTTC
NA	NA	TRBV28	TRBJ2-3	CASSLRQEYTQYF	TGTGCCAGCAGTTTAAGGCAGGAGTATACGCAGTATTTT
NA	TRBD1	TRBV27	TRBJ1-1	CASSRTGRFGTEAFF	TGTGCCAGCAGTCGGACAGGGCGGTTTGGCACTGAAGCTTTCTTT
NA	NA	TRBV30	TRBJ2-3	CAWSAGFEDTQYF	TGTGCCTGGAGTGCCGGTTTTGAGGATACGCAGTATTTT
few	NA	TRBV6-5	TRBJ2-5	CASSYRRAQETQYF	TGTGCCAGCAGTTACCGCAGGGCCCAAGAGACCCAGTACTTC
NA	NA	TRBV29-1	TRBJ2-1	CSVADSNEQFF	TGCAGCGTTGCTGACAGCAATGAGCAGTTCTTC
NA	NA	TRBV30	TRBJ2-1	CAWSVSEQFF	TGTGCCTGGAGTGTAAGTGAGCAGTTCTTC
few	TRBD1	TRBV29-1	TRBJ1-6	CSVVTGGWGNSPLHF	TGCAGCGTTGTTACAGGGGGCTGGGGTAATTCACCCCTCCACTTT
NA	TRBD2	TRBV5-1	TRBJ2-1	CASSRTSGGYNEQFF	TGCGCCAGCAGTCGGACTAGCGGGGGGTACAATGAGCAGTTCTTC
once	NA	TRBV5-1	TRBJ2-3	CASSTRTWDDTQYF	TGCGCCAGCAGCACCAGGACTTGGGACGATACGCAGTATTTT
few	TRBD2	TRBV10-3	TRBJ2-1	CAINERGVYNEQFF	TGTGCCATCAATGAGCGGGGGGTTTACAATGAGCAGTTCTTC
once	TRBD2	TRBV4-1	TRBJ2-1	CASSLGLASSYNEQFF	TGCGCCAGCAGCTTAGGACTAGCCAGCTCCTACAATGAGCAGTTCTTC
NA	TRBD1	TRBV20-1	TRBJ1-2	CSGQGLGYTF	TGCAGTGGACAGGGGTTGGGCTACACCTTC
NA	NA	TRBV2	TRBJ2-7	CASRGRGRGSEQYF	TGTGCCAGCAGAGGCAGGGGACGGGGCAGCGAGCAGTACTTC
NA	TRBD1	TRBV19	TRBJ1-2	CASSKQGEFYGYTF	TGTGCCAGTAGTAAGCAGGGGGAATTCTATGGCTACACCTTC
few	NA	TRBV4-1	TRBJ1-2	CASSQVGNYGYTF	TGCGCCAGCAGCCAAGTTGGTAACTATGGCTACACCTTC
few	TRBD1	TRBV4-2	TRBJ1-2	CASSQEVQGAFVSSYGYTF	TGTGCCAGCAGCCAAGAGGTTCAGGGGGCTTTTGTGTCCTCCTATGGCTACACCTTC
NA	NA	TRBV7-6	TRBJ2-7	CASSPYGYEQYF	TGTGCCAGCAGCCCCTACGGTTACGAGCAGTACTTC
NA	NA	TRBV28	TRBJ1-2	CASSLGRGLINYGYTF	TGTGCCAGCAGTTTAGGGCGGGGACTGATCAACTATGGCTACACCTTC
few	NA	TRBV5-1	TRBJ2-5	CASSHVAGRETQYF	TGCGCCAGCAGCCACGTGGCGGGGAGAGAGACCCAGTACTTC